This is a list of T cell receptor beta chains from one sample in a study of OX40 agonist ivuxolimab in advanced cancers. Method: immunoSEQ multiplex PCR; TCRdb's copy keeps in-frame clones and lacks some. The repertoire has over 45,000 clones, roughly 88% of them found once; the top ten carry 3% to 4%. The specimen comprised CD4+ or CD8+ T cells sorted from blood, sampled in a trial of the OX40 agonist ivuxolimab. These receptors all stem from an adult with an advanced solid tumor such as melanoma, head and neck, liver or kidney cancer. Each CDR3 is given with its conserved first and last residue. The D gene is left open where the match is weak. Size values are once, few and many counts, or a class for expanded clones, and some rows have none.

v_gene: TRBV19
d_gene: TRBD2
len: 15
abundance: NA
j_gene: TRBJ2-7
CDR3aa: CASSIRLAGGEEQYF
CDR3nt: TGTGCCAGTAGTATACGCCTAGCGGGAGGGGAAGAGCAGTACTTC

v_gene: TRBV2
d_gene: NA
len: 13
abundance: NA
j_gene: TRBJ1-1
CDR3aa: CASRRVGNTEAFF
CDR3nt: TGTGCCAGCAGACGCGTCGGGAACACTGAAGCTTTCTTT

v_gene: TRBV6-5
d_gene: NA
len: 14
abundance: NA
j_gene: TRBJ1-3
CDR3aa: CASRTESSGNTIYF
CDR3nt: TGTGCCAGCAGGACGGAGAGCTCTGGAAACACCATATATTTT

v_gene: TRBV30
d_gene: NA
len: 14
abundance: NA
j_gene: TRBJ2-7
CDR3aa: CAWNTRRTGYEQYF
CDR3nt: TGTGCCTGGAATACTCGGAGGACTGGATACGAGCAGTACTTC

v_gene: TRBV11-3
d_gene: NA
len: 16
abundance: NA
j_gene: TRBJ2-2
CDR3aa: CASSLGQGGNTGELFF
CDR3nt: TGTGCCAGCAGCTTAGGGCAGGGAGGAAACACCGGGGAGCTGTTTTTT

v_gene: TRBV27
d_gene: NA
len: 13
abundance: NA
j_gene: TRBJ1-1
CDR3aa: CASSFSGLSEAFF
CDR3nt: TGTGCCAGCAGTTTCTCAGGCCTTTCTGAAGCTTTCTTT

v_gene: TRBV7-9
d_gene: NA
len: 12
abundance: once
j_gene: TRBJ2-5
CDR3aa: CASSLGGEPQYF
CDR3nt: TGTGCCAGCAGCTTAGGGGGGGAGCCCCAGTACTTC

v_gene: TRBV7-2
d_gene: TRBD1
len: 16
abundance: NA
j_gene: TRBJ2-2
CDR3aa: CASSPGQGYYTGELFF
CDR3nt: TGTGCCAGCAGCCCCGGACAGGGATACTACACCGGGGAGCTGTTTTTT

v_gene: TRBV28
d_gene: NA
len: 13
abundance: once
j_gene: TRBJ1-1
CDR3aa: CASSLTPTPKAFF
CDR3nt: TGTGCCAGCAGTTTAACCCCCACACCGAAAGCTTTCTTT

v_gene: TRBV2
d_gene: NA
len: 15
abundance: NA
j_gene: TRBJ2-7
CDR3aa: CASKLTGTNNYEQYF
CDR3nt: TGTGCCAGCAAATTAACCGGGACAAATAACTACGAGCAGTACTTC

v_gene: TRBV4-1
d_gene: TRBD1
len: 16
abundance: NA
j_gene: TRBJ2-7
CDR3aa: CASSQGGTGTGDEQYF
CDR3nt: TGCGCCAGCAGCCAAGGGGGGACCGGGACAGGGGACGAGCAGTACTTC

v_gene: TRBV5-5
d_gene: TRBD1
len: 16
abundance: few
j_gene: TRBJ1-5
CDR3aa: CASSTGQGYSNQPQHF
CDR3nt: TGTGCCAGCAGCACCGGACAGGGCTATAGCAATCAGCCCCAGCATTTT

v_gene: TRBV11-2
d_gene: NA
len: 15
abundance: NA
j_gene: TRBJ1-3
CDR3aa: CASSPQRGPKNTIYF
CDR3nt: TGTGCCAGCAGCCCCCAACGCGGGCCGAAAAACACCATATATTTT

v_gene: TRBV4-2
d_gene: NA
len: 15
abundance: NA
j_gene: TRBJ1-6
CDR3aa: CASSQDQDSYSPLHF
CDR3nt: TGTGCCAGCAGCCAAGACCAGGACAGTTATTCACCCCTCCACTTT

v_gene: TRBV6-6
d_gene: TRBD1
len: 13
abundance: NA
j_gene: TRBJ2-7
CDR3aa: CASSLQGGYEQYF
CDR3nt: TGTGCCAGCAGCCTACAGGGGGGCTACGAGCAGTACTTC

v_gene: TRBV4-1
d_gene: NA
len: 16
abundance: once
j_gene: TRBJ2-1
CDR3aa: CASSQESGSSYNEQFF
CDR3nt: TGCGCCAGCAGCCAAGAGTCAGGGAGCTCCTACAATGAGCAGTTCTTC

v_gene: TRBV19
d_gene: TRBD1
len: 16
abundance: NA
j_gene: TRBJ1-6
CDR3aa: CASSQGGSSYNSPLHF
CDR3nt: TGTGCCAGTAGCCAGGGGGGCTCCTCCTATAATTCACCCCTCCACTTT

v_gene: TRBV5-1
d_gene: TRBD2
len: 15
abundance: NA
j_gene: TRBJ2-1
CDR3aa: CASSFRGGPVSEQFF
CDR3nt: TGCGCCAGCAGCTTTCGGGGGGGCCCGGTCAGTGAGCAGTTCTTC

v_gene: TRBV5-1
d_gene: NA
len: 15
abundance: NA
j_gene: TRBJ2-3
CDR3aa: CASSPHWDRTDTQYF
CDR3nt: TGCGCCAGCAGCCCCCACTGGGACCGCACAGATACGCAGTATTTT

v_gene: TRBV28
d_gene: NA
len: 15
abundance: NA
j_gene: TRBJ1-3
CDR3aa: CASRPFQVSGNTIYF
CDR3nt: TGTGCCAGCAGACCCTTTCAGGTTTCTGGAAACACCATATATTTT

v_gene: TRBV10-2
d_gene: NA
len: 13
abundance: NA
j_gene: TRBJ2-7
CDR3aa: CASSNSETTKQYF
CDR3nt: TGCGCCAGCAGTAATAGCGAGACTACGAAGCAGTACTTC

v_gene: TRBV9
d_gene: TRBD2
len: 15
abundance: once
j_gene: TRBJ2-1
CDR3aa: CASSDTSGVYNEQFF
CDR3nt: TGTGCCAGCAGTGATACTAGCGGGGTCTACAATGAGCAGTTCTTC

v_gene: TRBV28
d_gene: NA
len: 13
abundance: NA
j_gene: TRBJ2-5
CDR3aa: CAISRGGRETQYF
CDR3nt: TGTGCCATCTCCAGGGGGGGGCGAGAGACCCAGTACTTC

v_gene: TRBV7-2
d_gene: NA
len: 14
abundance: NA
j_gene: TRBJ2-6
CDR3aa: CASSLGSGANVLTF
CDR3nt: TGTGCCAGCAGCTTAGGGAGTGGGGCCAACGTCCTGACTTTC

v_gene: TRBV2
d_gene: NA
len: 15
abundance: NA
j_gene: TRBJ2-2
CDR3aa: CASRQMSPNTGELFF
CDR3nt: TGTGCCAGCAGGCAAATGAGCCCGAACACCGGGGAGCTGTTTTTT

v_gene: TRBV4-3
d_gene: NA
len: 16
abundance: NA
j_gene: TRBJ2-2
CDR3aa: CASSHSDRANTGELFF
CDR3nt: TGCGCCAGCAGCCACTCTGACCGGGCCAACACCGGGGAGCTGTTTTTT

v_gene: TRBV28
d_gene: NA
len: 15
abundance: NA
j_gene: TRBJ2-7
CDR3aa: CASSDDRDTSYEQYF
CDR3nt: TGTGCCAGCAGTGATGATCGGGATACCTCCTACGAGCAGTACTTC

v_gene: TRBV7-9
d_gene: NA
len: 13
abundance: NA
j_gene: TRBJ1-6
CDR3aa: CASTSGNNSPLHF
CDR3nt: TGTGCCAGCACCTCGGGAAATAATTCACCCCTCCACTTT

v_gene: TRBV18
d_gene: TRBD1
len: 17
abundance: NA
j_gene: TRBJ1-4
CDR3aa: CASSPGQGQATNEKLFF
CDR3nt: TGTGCCAGCTCACCTGGACAGGGCCAAGCAACTAATGAAAAACTGTTTTTT

v_gene: TRBV21-1
d_gene: NA
len: 11
abundance: NA
j_gene: TRBJ1-1
CDR3aa: CASSHGTEAFF
CDR3nt: TGTGCCAGCAGCCACGGGACAGAAGCTTTCTTT

v_gene: TRBV7-9
d_gene: NA
len: 16
abundance: few
j_gene: TRBJ1-6
CDR3aa: CASSRSPSSYNSPLHF
CDR3nt: TGTGCCAGCAGCCGATCTCCAAGCTCCTATAATTCACCCCTCCACTTT

v_gene: TRBV28
d_gene: NA
len: 12
abundance: NA
j_gene: TRBJ2-7
CDR3aa: CASSTGSNEQYF
CDR3nt: TGTGCCAGCAGTACCGGCAGTAACGAGCAGTACTTC

v_gene: TRBV7-9
d_gene: NA
len: 12
abundance: NA
j_gene: TRBJ1-4
CDR3aa: CASGLSVEKLFF
CDR3nt: TGTGCCAGCGGCCTCTCGGTAGAAAAACTGTTTTTT